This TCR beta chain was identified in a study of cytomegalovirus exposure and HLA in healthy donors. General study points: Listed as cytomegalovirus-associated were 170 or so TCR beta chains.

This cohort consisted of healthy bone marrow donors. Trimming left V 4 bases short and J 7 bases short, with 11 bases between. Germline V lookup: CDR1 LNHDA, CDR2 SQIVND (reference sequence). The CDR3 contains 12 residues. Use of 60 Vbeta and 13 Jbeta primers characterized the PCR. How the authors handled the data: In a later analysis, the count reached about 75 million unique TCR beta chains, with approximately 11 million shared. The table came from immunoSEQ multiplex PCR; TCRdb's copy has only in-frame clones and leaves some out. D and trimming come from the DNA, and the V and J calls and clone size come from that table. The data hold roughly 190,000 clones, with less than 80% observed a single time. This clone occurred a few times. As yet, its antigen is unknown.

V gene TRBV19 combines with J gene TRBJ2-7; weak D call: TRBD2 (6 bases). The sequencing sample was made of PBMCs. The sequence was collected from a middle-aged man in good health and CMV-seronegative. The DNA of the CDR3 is TGTGCCAGTAGTACCGGGGGTTGGGAGCAGTACTTC. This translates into CASSTGGWEQYF.